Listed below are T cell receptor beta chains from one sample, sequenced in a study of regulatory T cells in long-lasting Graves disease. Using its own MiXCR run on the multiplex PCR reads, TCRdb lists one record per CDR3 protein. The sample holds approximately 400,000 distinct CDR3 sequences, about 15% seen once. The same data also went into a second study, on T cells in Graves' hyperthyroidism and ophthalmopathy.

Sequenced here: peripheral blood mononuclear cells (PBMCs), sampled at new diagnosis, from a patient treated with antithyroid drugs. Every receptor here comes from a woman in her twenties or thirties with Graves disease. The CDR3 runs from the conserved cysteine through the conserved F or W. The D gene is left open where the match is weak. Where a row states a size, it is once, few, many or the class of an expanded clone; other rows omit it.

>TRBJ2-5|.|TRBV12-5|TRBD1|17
CASGLVLGDRGKETQYF
TGTGCTAGTGGTTTGGTACTAGGAGACAGGGGGAAAGAGACCCAGTACTTC
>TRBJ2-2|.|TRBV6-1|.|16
CASSESASGNTGELFF
TGTGCCAGCAGTGAGTCTGCGAGCGGAAACACCGGGGAGCTGTTTTTT
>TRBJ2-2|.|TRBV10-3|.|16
CAISGVLAINTGELFF
TGTGCCATCAGTGGCGTCCTAGCGATAAACACCGGGGAGCTGTTTTTT
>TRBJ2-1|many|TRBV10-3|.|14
CAISIPRDGAEQFF
TGTGCCATCAGTATCCCCCGGGACGGAGCAGAGCAGTTCTTC
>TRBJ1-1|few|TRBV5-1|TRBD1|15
CASSAHRGGLAEAFF
TGTGCCAGCAGCGCCCACAGGGGGGGATTGGCTGAAGCTTTCTTT
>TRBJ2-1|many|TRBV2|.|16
CASSENSVGSYNEQFF
TGTGCCAGCAGTGAAAATAGCGTAGGCTCCTACAATGAGCAGTTCTTC
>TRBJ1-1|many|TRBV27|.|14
CASRGGFRNTEAFF
TGTGCCAGCAGGGGGGGGTTTAGGAACACTGAAGCTTTCTTT
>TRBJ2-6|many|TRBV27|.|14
CASSWGSGANVLTF
TGTGCCAGCAGTTGGGGTTCTGGGGCCAACGTCCTGACTTTC
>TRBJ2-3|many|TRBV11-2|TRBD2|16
CASRRLAGSSTDTQYF
TGTGCCAGCAGACGACTAGCGGGTTCTAGCACAGATACGCAGTATTTT
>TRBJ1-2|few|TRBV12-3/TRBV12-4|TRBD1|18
CASSSPASTGASTYGYTF
TGTGCCAGCAGTTCCCCGGCGTCGACAGGGGCCTCTACCTATGGCTACACCTTC
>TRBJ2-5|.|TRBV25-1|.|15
CASSDSELAKETQYF
TGTGCCAGCAGTGATAGTGAGCTAGCCAAAGAGACCCAGTACTTC
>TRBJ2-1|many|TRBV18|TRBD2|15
CASSPDASGQLEQFF
TGTGCCAGCTCACCAGATGCTAGCGGGCAACTTGAGCAGTTCTTC
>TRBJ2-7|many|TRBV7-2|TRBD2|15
CASSQGSGATYEQYF
TGTGCCAGCAGCCAGGGTAGCGGGGCTACCTACGAGCAGTACTTC
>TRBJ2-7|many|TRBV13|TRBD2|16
CASSLGGGGRDYEQYF
TGTGCCAGCAGCTTAGGGGGCGGGGGAAGGGACTACGAGCAGTACTTC
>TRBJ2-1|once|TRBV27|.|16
CASSLSADSSYNEQFF
TGTGCCAGCAGTTTATCGGCGGATAGCTCCTACAATGAGCAGTTCTTC
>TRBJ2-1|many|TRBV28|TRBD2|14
CACLSGSVYNEQFF
TGTGCCTGTTTGAGCGGGAGTGTTTACAATGAGCAGTTCTTC
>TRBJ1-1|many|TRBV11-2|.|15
CASSFRWTGRTEAFF
TGTGCCAGCAGCTTTAGATGGACTGGGAGGACTGAAGCTTTCTTT
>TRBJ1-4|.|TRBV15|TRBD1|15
CATSSSRDRNEKLFF
TGTGCCACCAGCAGCTCCCGGGACAGGAATGAAAAACTGTTTTTT
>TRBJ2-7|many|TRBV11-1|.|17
CASSLARTGTDSYEQYF
TGTGCCAGCAGCTTAGCGCGAACCGGGACCGACTCCTACGAGCAGTACTTC
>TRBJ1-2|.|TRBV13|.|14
CASSLDRPIGGYTF
TGTGCCAGCAGCTTAGACCGACCGATCGGGGGCTACACCTTC
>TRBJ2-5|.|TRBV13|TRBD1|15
CASSLGTGDVETQYF
TGCGCCAGCAGCTTGGGGACAGGGGATGTCGAGACCCAGTACTTC
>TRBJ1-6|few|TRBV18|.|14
CASSAQGVNSPLHF
TGTGCCAGCTCAGCACAGGGAGTTAATTCACCCCTCCACTTT
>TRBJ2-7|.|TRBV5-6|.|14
CASSLKRVEYEQYF
TGTGCCAGCAGCTTGAAAAGGGTCGAGTACGAGCAGTACTTC
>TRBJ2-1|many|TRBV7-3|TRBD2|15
CASSLASGGGDEQFF
TGTGCCAGCAGCTTAGCTAGCGGGGGAGGCGATGAGCAGTTCTTC
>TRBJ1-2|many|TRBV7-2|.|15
CASSLAGSSSYGYTF
TGTGCCAGCAGCTTGGCAGGGTCCTCTAGCTATGGCTACACCTTC
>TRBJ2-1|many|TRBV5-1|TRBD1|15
CASGQDRGPYNEQFF
TGCGCCAGCGGCCAAGACAGGGGTCCCTACAATGAGCAGTTCTTC
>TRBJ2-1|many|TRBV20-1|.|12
CMGQRTNNEQFF
TGCATGGGGCAGCGGACGAACAATGAGCAGTTCTTC
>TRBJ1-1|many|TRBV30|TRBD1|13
CAWGGQGSTEAFF
TGTGCCTGGGGGGGACAGGGAAGCACTGAAGCTTTCTTT
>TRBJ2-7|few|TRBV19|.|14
CASSIMTGSYEQYF
TGTGCCAGTAGTATAATGACGGGATCCTACGAGCAGTACTTC
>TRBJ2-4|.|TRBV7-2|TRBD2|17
CASSFYPKRDYKNIQYF
TGTGCCAGCAGCTTTTACCCAAAAAGGGACTACAAAAACATTCAGTACTTC
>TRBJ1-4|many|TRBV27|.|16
CASSPHPGQNHEKLFF
TGTGCCAGCAGTCCCCACCCCGGACAGAATCACGAAAAACTGTTTTTT
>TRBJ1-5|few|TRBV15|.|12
CATSRQNGPQHF
TGTGCCACCAGCAGACAGAACGGGCCCCAGCATTTT
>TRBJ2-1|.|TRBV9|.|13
CASSGRVGGEQFF
TGTGCCAGCAGCGGCAGGGTTGGTGGTGAGCAGTTCTTC
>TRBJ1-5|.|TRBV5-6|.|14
CASSLMGGNQPQHF
TGTGCCAGCAGCTTGATGGGGGGAAATCAGCCCCAGCATTTT
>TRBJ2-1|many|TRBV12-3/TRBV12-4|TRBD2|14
CASARDYYYNEQFF
TGTGCCAGCGCCCGGGACTACTATTACAATGAGCAGTTCTTC
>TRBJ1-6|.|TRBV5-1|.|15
CASSSQGREYSPLHF
TGCGCCAGCAGCTCACAGGGAAGGGAGTATTCACCCCTCCACTTT
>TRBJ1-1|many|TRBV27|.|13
CASSLVTNTEAFF
TGTGCCAGCAGCCTAGTCACCAACACTGAAGCTTTCTTT
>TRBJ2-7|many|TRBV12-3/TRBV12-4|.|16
CASSFGVGTSSGSKYF
.
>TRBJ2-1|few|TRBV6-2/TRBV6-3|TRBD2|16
CASSPRAGGTYNEQFF
TGTGCCAGCAGCCCCAGGGCGGGAGGGACCTACAATGAGCAGTTCTTC